This T cell receptor (beta chain) originates from a study of T cells in narcolepsy. With regard to this clone: Its specificity is not known.

Findings and caveats of the study: Autoreactive HCRT-specific and TRIB2-specific clonotypes were marked in same-patient CSF-versus-blood CD4+ comparisons. No autoreactive T cell clone sequences appeared in some memory CD4+ repertoires.

TCRdb's copy holds only in-frame clones and misses some; the assay was immunoSEQ multiplex PCR. The sample has some 25,000 clones; roughly 80% are singletons. The CDR3 has 18 amino acids. V lost 5 bases and J 1 base, leaving 20 bases between the germline ends. The germline gives CDR1 SGHNT, CDR2 YENEEA. This sequence was found in a human donor with narcolepsy. The sequencing sample was made of CD45RA- memory CD4+ T cells from PBMCs. The chain couples TRBV11-3 to TRBJ2-2; tentatively, D is TRBD2 (5 bases). CDR3 protein: CASSPRLGSGGNTGELFF. CDR3 nucleotides: TGTGCCAGCAGCCCCCGGTTGGGGAGCGGTGGGAACACCGGGGAGCTGTTTTTT.